A selection of T cell receptor beta chains follows, all from one sample in a study of blood T cell repertoires in COVID-19. Only in-frame clones appear in the TCRdb table, and some are missing; sequencing was by immunoSEQ multiplex PCR. The sample has roughly 58,000 clones; 72% are singletons. Sample: PBMCs or T cells enriched from blood (not recorded which). These receptors were collected from a woman in her sixties or seventies who had been exposed to COVID-19. Each CDR3 is given with its conserved first and last residue. D genes are given only for firm matches. Clone size appears in some rows only: once, few, many, or a class for an expanded clone.

v_call	j_call	d_call	clone_size	cdr3_nt	cdr3_aa
TRBV9	TRBJ1-1	TRBD1	NA	TGTGCCAGCAGCCCCACCGGGACAGGGGGCACTGAAGCTTTCTTT	CASSPTGTGGTEAFF
TRBV4-3	TRBJ2-7	NA	NA	TGCGCCAGCAGCCCCGCCCCCCCCAGGGTTTACGACGAGCAGTACTTC	CASSPAPPRVYDEQYF
TRBV28	TRBJ2-4	TRBD1	NA	TGTGCCAGCAGACAGGGGGCAAGGTTGAACTTC	CASRQGARLNF
TRBV9	TRBJ2-7	NA	NA	TGTGCCAGCAGCGACACTCTACAGGGAGGGCTCTACGAGCAGTACTTC	CASSDTLQGGLYEQYF
TRBV28	TRBJ2-6	NA	few	TGTGCCAGCAGTTTATCGGGAGCCCTCACTGGGGCCAACGTCCTGACTTTC	CASSLSGALTGANVLTF
TRBV3-1/TRBV3-2	TRBJ2-5	TRBD2	NA	TGTGCCAGCAGCCCCCCGCTAGCGGAAGAGACCCAGTACTTC	CASSPPLAEETQYF
TRBV29-1	TRBJ1-1	NA	many	TGCAGCGTTGATCTCACTGAAGCTTTCTTT	CSVDLTEAFF
TRBV9	TRBJ1-1	TRBD1	NA	TGTGCCAGCAGCGTTACAGGGGGCGCCCACACTGAAGCTTTCTTT	CASSVTGGAHTEAFF
TRBV12-3/TRBV12-4	TRBJ2-3	NA	NA	TGTGCCAGCAGCCTCGCGACAGATACGCAGTATTTT	CASSLATDTQYF
TRBV7-2	TRBJ2-1	NA	NA	TGTGCCAGCAGCCCAAACCTACGAGGTCATGAGCAGTTCTTC	CASSPNLRGHEQFF
TRBV28	TRBJ2-1	TRBD2	few	TGTGCCAGCAGGGGACTAGCGGGGACGAGCTCCTACAATGAGCAGTTCTTC	CASRGLAGTSSYNEQFF
TRBV5-8	TRBJ1-5	NA	NA	TGTGCCAGCAGCTTGGGAATAAGGGGCCAGCCCCAGCATTTT	CASSLGIRGQPQHF
TRBV10-3	TRBJ1-2	NA	NA	TGTGCCATCAGTGAGGCAACTTCAGGGTCTGGCCACACCTTC	CAISEATSGSGHTF
TRBV28	TRBJ2-7	NA	NA	TGTGCCAGCAGCTCCCCCACTTCCGAGCAGTACTTC	CASSSPTSEQYF
TRBV10-3	TRBJ2-2	TRBD1	NA	TGTGCCTCGAGACAGGGGCGCGACACCGGGGAGCTGTTTTTT	CASRQGRDTGELFF
TRBV11-3	TRBJ2-5	TRBD1	NA	TGTGCCAGCAGTCCGGGACAGGGATTTGAGACCCAGTACTTC	CASSPGQGFETQYF
TRBV30	TRBJ2-7	TRBD1	NA	TGTGCCTGGACCCGCGGACAGGGGGATAAGGAGCAGTACTTC	CAWTRGQGDKEQYF
TRBV28	TRBJ1-5	TRBD1	NA	TGTGCCAGCAGGCGACAGGGAGACAATCAGCCCCAGCATTTT	CASRRQGDNQPQHF
TRBV9	TRBJ2-1	TRBD2	NA	TGTGCCAGCAGCGAGACTAGCGGGGGGGTGAATGAGCAGTTCTTC	CASSETSGGVNEQFF
TRBV7-2	TRBJ1-1	NA	NA	TGTGCCAGCAGCATAAAAACAGGGTCCACTGAAGCTTTCTTT	CASSIKTGSTEAFF
TRBV7-9	TRBJ2-1	NA	few	TGTGCCAGCAGCTTGGGGGACAACTCCTACAATGAGCAGTTCTTC	CASSLGDNSYNEQFF
TRBV5-4	TRBJ2-5	NA	NA	TGTGCCAGCAGGGGCGGGACAGCTGAAGAAACCCAGTACTTC	CASRGGTAEETQYF
TRBV11-2	TRBJ2-5	TRBD1	NA	TGTGCCAGCAGAATTACAGGGGGCGGAGAGACCCAGTACTTC	CASRITGGGETQYF
TRBV27	TRBJ1-1	NA	NA	TGTGCCAGCAGTTTATCTCGGAACACTGAAGCTTTCTTT	CASSLSRNTEAFF
TRBV19	TRBJ1-2	NA	NA	TGTGCCAGTAGTCTTAGTCGGGTAAACTATGGCTACACCTTC	CASSLSRVNYGYTF
TRBV30	TRBJ1-1	NA	NA	TGTGCCTGGAGCGTGGACTTACGCACTGAAGCTTTCTTT	CAWSVDLRTEAFF
TRBV6-5	TRBJ2-1	TRBD2	NA	TGTGCCAGCAGTTTAAATAGCGGGAGGGCCCCGTTCTTC	CASSLNSGRAPFF
TRBV10-3	TRBJ1-2	NA	NA	TGTGCCATCAGTGAGTACCAGAACTATGGCTACACCTTC	CAISEYQNYGYTF
TRBV7-7	TRBJ2-3	TRBD2	once	TGTGCTAGCAGCCAGAGAGCGGGAGTGAGAGATACGCAGTATTTT	CASSQRAGVRDTQYF
TRBV7-3	TRBJ1-1	NA	NA	TGTGCCAGCAGCCCGCGACGGGGTTTTGGAGAAGCTTTCTTT	CASSPRRGFGEAFF
TRBV9	TRBJ2-2	NA	NA	TGTGCCAGCAGCGTAATGGGGGGCGGGGAGCTGTTTTTT	CASSVMGGGELFF
TRBV27	TRBJ1-6	TRBD1	NA	TGTGCCAGCAGTCTGACAGGGGTCAATTCACCCCTCCACTTT	CASSLTGVNSPLHF
TRBV4-1	TRBJ1-5	NA	NA	TGCGCCAGCAGCCAAGGTCAGTTTAGCAATCAGCCCCAGCATTTT	CASSQGQFSNQPQHF
TRBV18	TRBJ1-1	NA	NA	TGTGCCAGCTCACCACCGTATAGCAGAACAGGCACTGAAGCTTTCTTT	CASSPPYSRTGTEAFF
TRBV7-2	TRBJ2-3	TRBD2	NA	TGTGCCAGCAGCTTAGGACGCGGGGGGAACCTTCGAGATACGCAGTATTTT	CASSLGRGGNLRDTQYF
TRBV28	TRBJ1-5	NA	NA	TGTGCCAGCACCCTCGGAGGCAGAAGGCAGCCCCAGCATTTT	CASTLGGRRQPQHF
TRBV28	TRBJ2-1	NA	NA	TGTGCCAGCAATCTGGCCGTAGCCACGAGTGAGCAGTTCTTC	CASNLAVATSEQFF
TRBV4-2	TRBJ2-3	NA	few	TGTGCCAGCAGCGTTCTTCCCACAGATACGCAGTATTTT	CASSVLPTDTQYF
TRBV7-3	TRBJ1-1	NA	NA	TGTGCCAGCAGCTTGACTAGAGACACTGAAGCTTTCTTT	CASSLTRDTEAFF
TRBV28	TRBJ2-7	NA	NA	TGTGCCAGCCAGAGGGCAAGGGAGCAGTACTTC	CASQRAREQYF
TRBV28	TRBJ1-4	NA	NA	TGTGCCAGCAGTTTATACCGGGAGGTTGAAAAACTGTTTTTT	CASSLYREVEKLFF
TRBV2	TRBJ2-7	NA	NA	TGTGCCAGCAGCCAGACCTACGAGCAGTACTTC	CASSQTYEQYF
TRBV5-4	TRBJ2-7	TRBD2	NA	TGTGCCAGCAGCTTGGATCGGACTAGCGGGAGCGAGCAGTACTTC	CASSLDRTSGSEQYF
TRBV19	TRBJ1-1	TRBD1	NA	TGTGCCAGTAGTACCGACAGGGGGCTCACTGAAGCTTTCTTT	CASSTDRGLTEAFF
TRBV4-2	TRBJ1-4	NA	NA	TGTGCCAGCAGCCAAGAAGGAACCAGAGGAAAACTGTTTTTT	CASSQEGTRGKLFF
TRBV18	TRBJ1-1	NA	NA	TGTGCCAGCTCACCGGTGAAGGTGGAGAATACTGAAGCTTTCTTT	CASSPVKVENTEAFF
TRBV5-1	TRBJ2-5	TRBD1	once	TGCGCCAGCAGCTTGGATAGGGGGCCCCCGGAGACCCAGTACTTC	CASSLDRGPPETQYF
TRBV4-3	TRBJ2-1	TRBD2	NA	TGCGCCAGCAGCCACTCGACCGGACTAGCGACCTACAATGAGCAGTTCTTC	CASSHSTGLATYNEQFF
TRBV19	TRBJ1-1	TRBD1	NA	TGTGCCAGTAGGGGGACAGGGGCGGAGGACACTGAAGCTTTCTTT	CASRGTGAEDTEAFF
TRBV18	TRBJ1-6	NA	NA	TGTGCCAGCTCACCGGAGGGAAAACGCGGGGATTCACCCCTCCACTTT	CASSPEGKRGDSPLHF
TRBV4-1	TRBJ2-7	TRBD2	NA	TGCGCCAGCAGCCAAGATCCCGGGACTAGGGTATACGAGCAGTACTTC	CASSQDPGTRVYEQYF
TRBV12-3/TRBV12-4	TRBJ2-3	NA	NA	TGTGCCAGCAGTTTCTCAGGGAATACGCAGTATTTT	CASSFSGNTQYF
TRBV3-1/TRBV3-2	TRBJ1-1	NA	NA	TGTGCCAGCAGCCAAGCCAAACCTCAGGGGAACACTGAAGCTTTCTTT	CASSQAKPQGNTEAFF
TRBV5-6	TRBJ1-2	NA	NA	TGTGCCAGCAGCCCCGGGGGACGAGGAAGCGGCTACACCTTC	CASSPGGRGSGYTF
TRBV5-4	TRBJ1-4	NA	NA	TGTGCCAGCAGCTTGGAACCGGGGTTAAATGAAAAACTGTTTTTT	CASSLEPGLNEKLFF